This T cell receptor beta chain is from a study of PD-L1 blockade in urothelial cancer. Across the whole study: Once treatment had started, blood was analyzed at 3 weeks (second dose) and again at 6 weeks.

Study findings and constraints: More expansion of tumor-associated blood clones, seen at 3 weeks, marked durable-benefit patients.

Stated time point: pretreatment peripheral blood. Pretreatment and on-treatment blood mononuclear cell samples were taken, totaling between 1 and 8 time points per patient. Templates that were synthetic TCR analogs were spiked into each PCR. Sequencing used immunoSEQ multiplex PCR; TCRdb keeps in-frame clones, though not all of them. The sample records 45,000 to 70,000 clones, 65% to 90% being singletons. V lost 7 bases to trimming and J lost 5 bases, with 11 bases between them. This CDR3 is built from 13 residues. The germline V gene has CDR1 WNHNN and CDR2 SYGVQD (reference sequence). Concerning this clone itself: Its antigen is not known.

The specimen was PBMCs, collected around atezolizumab (anti-PD-L1) treatment. V gene TRBV10-1 combines with J gene TRBJ2-2; D is unresolved. This receptor was identified in a man between 65 and 85 years old with urothelial cancer. The CDR3 bases are TGCGCCAGCACCTACGACAAAACCGGGGAGCTGTTTTTT. It translates to CASTYDKTGELFF.